This T cell receptor beta chain was retrieved from a study of blood T cell repertoires in COVID-19. Libraries were prepared by immunoSEQ multiplex PCR; TCRdb keeps only in-frame clonotypes and omits some of them. Of 160,000 or so clones in the sample, 80% to 90% are singletons; the top ten hold approximately 11%. CDR1 is SGHTA and CDR2 is FQGTGA in the germline V gene. V shed 1 base and J 16 bases; nucleotides not matched to a gene: 7. This CDR3 is built from 13 residues. The chain is built from TRBV7-3 and TRBJ1-6, with 7 bases fitting TRBD1. The material sequenced was peripheral blood. The receptor comes from a human donor in a cohort sampled during active COVID-19. Here the CDR3 reads CASSLNPGTALHF. The CDR3 DNA sequence: TGTGCCAGCAGCTTAAACCCAGGGACAGCTCTCCACTTT.